This T cell receptor beta chain emerged from a study of T cell changes during pregnancy in multiple sclerosis. Trimming removed 4 bases from V and 4 bases from J; junction bases left unmatched: 3. The CDR3 is made up of 14 amino acids. Germline loops: CDR1 SGHRS, CDR2 YFSETQ. Libraries were prepared by immunoSEQ multiplex PCR; TCRdb keeps only in-frame clonotypes and omits some of them. This sample yields nearly 110,000 clones, of which about 90% are seen a single time; around 1.6% belongs to the top ten. The sample here was peripheral blood, taken before pregnancy. The sequence derives from a female donor with multiple sclerosis, enrolled in a pregnancy study. The chain uses TRBV5-1 and TRBJ1-2, with 11 bases aligning to TRBD1. CDR3 DNA: TGCGCCAGCAGCATGGGACAGGGGGGCTATGGCTACACCTTC. It encodes CASSMGQGGYGYTF.